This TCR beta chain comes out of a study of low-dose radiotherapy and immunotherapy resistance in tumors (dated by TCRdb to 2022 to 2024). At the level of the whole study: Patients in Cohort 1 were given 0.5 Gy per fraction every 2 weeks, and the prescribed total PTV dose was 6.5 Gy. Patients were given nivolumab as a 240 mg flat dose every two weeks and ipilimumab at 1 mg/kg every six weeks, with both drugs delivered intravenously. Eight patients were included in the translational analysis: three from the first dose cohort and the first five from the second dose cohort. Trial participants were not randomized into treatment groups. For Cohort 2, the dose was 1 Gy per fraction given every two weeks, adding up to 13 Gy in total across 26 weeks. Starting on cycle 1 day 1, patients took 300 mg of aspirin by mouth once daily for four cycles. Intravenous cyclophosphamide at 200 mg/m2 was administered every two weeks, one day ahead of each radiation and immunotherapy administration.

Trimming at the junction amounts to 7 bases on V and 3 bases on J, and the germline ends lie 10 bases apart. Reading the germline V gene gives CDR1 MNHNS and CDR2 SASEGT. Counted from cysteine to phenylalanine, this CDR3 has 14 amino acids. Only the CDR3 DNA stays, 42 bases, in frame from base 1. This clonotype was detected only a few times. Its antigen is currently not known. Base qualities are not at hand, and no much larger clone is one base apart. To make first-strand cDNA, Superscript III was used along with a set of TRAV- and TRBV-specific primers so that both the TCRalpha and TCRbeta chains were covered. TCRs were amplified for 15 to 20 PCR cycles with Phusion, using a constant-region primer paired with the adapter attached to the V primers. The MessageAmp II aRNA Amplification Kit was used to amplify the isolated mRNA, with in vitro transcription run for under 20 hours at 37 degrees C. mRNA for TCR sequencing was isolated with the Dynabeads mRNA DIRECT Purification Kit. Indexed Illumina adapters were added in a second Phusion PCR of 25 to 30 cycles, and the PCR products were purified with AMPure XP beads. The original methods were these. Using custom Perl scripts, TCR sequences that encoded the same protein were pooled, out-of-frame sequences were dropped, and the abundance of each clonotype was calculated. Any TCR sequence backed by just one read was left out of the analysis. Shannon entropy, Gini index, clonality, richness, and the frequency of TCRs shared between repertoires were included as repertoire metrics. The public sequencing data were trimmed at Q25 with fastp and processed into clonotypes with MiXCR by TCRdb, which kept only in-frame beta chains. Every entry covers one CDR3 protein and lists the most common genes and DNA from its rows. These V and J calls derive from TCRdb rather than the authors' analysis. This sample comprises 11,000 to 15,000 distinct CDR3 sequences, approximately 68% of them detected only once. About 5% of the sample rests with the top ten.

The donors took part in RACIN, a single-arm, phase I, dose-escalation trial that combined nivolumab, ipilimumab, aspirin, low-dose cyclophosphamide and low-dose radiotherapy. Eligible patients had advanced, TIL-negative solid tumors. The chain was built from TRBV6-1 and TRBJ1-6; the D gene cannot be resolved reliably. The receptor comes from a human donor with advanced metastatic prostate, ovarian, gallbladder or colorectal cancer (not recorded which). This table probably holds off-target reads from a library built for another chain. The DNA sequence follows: TGTGCCAGCATAGAAGGGAGCTATAATTCACCCCTCCACTTT. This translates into CASIEGSYNSPLHF.